This is a list of T cell receptor beta chains from one sample in a study of blood T cell repertoires in COVID-19. Measured with immunoSEQ multiplex PCR; TCRdb has only the in-frame clones, and not every one. The table lists 130,000 or so clones, about 86% of them singletons. The material sequenced was peripheral blood. The receptors here all came from a woman in her sixties or seventies with acute or convalescent COVID-19. Each CDR3 is given with its conserved first and last residue. D genes are given only for firm matches. Size values are once, few and many counts, or a class for expanded clones, and some rows have none.

D | J | V | size | DNA | CDR3
. | TRBJ1-1 | TRBV6-5 | . | TGTGCCAGCAGTTTCGGGACACCGCCAGAAGCTTTCTTT | CASSFGTPPEAFF
. | TRBJ2-1 | TRBV20-1 | . | TGCAGTGCTAGGCCTCCGGGTGAGCAGTTCTTC | CSARPPGEQFF
TRBD1 | TRBJ1-5 | TRBV19 | . | TGTGCCAGTAGTCCTGACAGGGGGGCTCAGCCCCAGCATTTT | CASSPDRGAQPQHF
TRBD1 | TRBJ2-3 | TRBV23-1 | . | TGCGCCAGCAGTCAATCTCTTGGGAAGGGGGCTCGGACAGATACGCAGTATTTT | CASSQSLGKGARTDTQYF
. | TRBJ1-6 | TRBV4-3 | . | TGCGCCAGCAGCCAAGGGACGGGATACGCGAATTCACCCCTCCACTTT | CASSQGTGYANSPLHF
. | TRBJ2-1 | TRBV5-5 | . | TGTGCCAGCAGCAGTACCGGGACATACTCCTACAATGAGCAGTTCTTC | CASSSTGTYSYNEQFF
. | TRBJ1-2 | TRBV7-3 | few | TGTGCCAGCAGCCTCGAGGGACACCCCAGGGGAGGCTACACCTTC | CASSLEGHPRGGYTF
. | TRBJ1-1 | TRBV10-3 | . | TGTGCCATCAGTACCGAGAAGAACACTGAAGCTTTCTTT | CAISTEKNTEAFF
. | TRBJ2-7 | TRBV4-3 | . | TGCGCCAGCAGCCAAGAGCGGATCCGGAAGCAGTACTTC | CASSQERIRKQYF
. | TRBJ1-4 | TRBV28 | . | TGTGCCAGCAGTTTGACAGCAACTAATGAAAAACTGTTTTTT | CASSLTATNEKLFF
. | TRBJ1-5 | TRBV7-9 | . | TGTGCCAGCACCCTCGGTGAAAGCGCGGTTCAGCCCCAGCATTTT | CASTLGESAVQPQHF
TRBD1 | TRBJ2-2 | TRBV7-3 | . | TGTGCCAGCAGGAAGGACAGGGTTGGCGGGGAGCTGTTTTTT | CASRKDRVGGELFF
TRBD1 | TRBJ1-2 | TRBV7-9 | . | TGTGCCAGCAGCCAGAGACAGGGGCATAACTATGGCTACACCTTC | CASSQRQGHNYGYTF
. | TRBJ2-2 | TRBV7-2 | . | TGTGCCAGCAGCTTATCGGGACAGAACACCGGGGAGCTGTTTTTT | CASSLSGQNTGELFF
TRBD1 | TRBJ1-2 | TRBV5-6 | . | TGTGCCAGCAGCTCCATGGGCCCGACAGGGATATATGGCTACACCTTC | CASSSMGPTGIYGYTF
. | TRBJ2-7 | TRBV6-5 | . | TGTGCCAGCAGTTCCATTTCACTCACTTACGAGCAGTACTTC | CASSSISLTYEQYF
TRBD1 | TRBJ1-6 | TRBV5-1 | . | TGCGCCAGCAGCTGGCAAGGACAGGGCGATTCACCCCTCCACTTT | CASSWQGQGDSPLHF
TRBD1 | TRBJ2-2 | TRBV27 | . | TGTGCCAGCAGCCCGACAGGGTCCCCCGGGGAGCTGTTTTTT | CASSPTGSPGELFF
. | TRBJ1-5 | TRBV7-2 | . | TGTGCCACGGGAGGGCCCAGCAATCAGCCCCAGCATTTT | CATGGPSNQPQHF
. | TRBJ2-2 | TRBV9 | . | TGTGCCAGCAGCGCCCCTGGGGGAGGAAACACCGGGGAGCTGTTTTTT | CASSAPGGGNTGELFF
TRBD1 | TRBJ1-4 | TRBV24-1 | . | TGTGCCACCAGTGATTCGGGGACAGTTTCTAATGAAAAACTGTTTTTT | CATSDSGTVSNEKLFF
TRBD1 | TRBJ2-1 | TRBV6-5 | . | TGTGCCAGCAAAACCGGGACAGGGGGCTACAATGAGCAGTTCTTC | CASKTGTGGYNEQFF
. | TRBJ1-4 | TRBV11-2 | . | TGTGCCAGCAGCCTACGACAGGCGGGCGAAAAACTGTTTTTT | CASSLRQAGEKLFF
TRBD1 | TRBJ2-7 | TRBV25-1 | . | TGTGCCAGCAGTGCATCTAACAGGGGTTCCTACGAGCAGTACTTC | CASSASNRGSYEQYF
. | TRBJ1-2 | TRBV9 | . | TGTGCCAGCAGCGTAGACCCCGCTAAAAACTATGGCTACACCTTC | CASSVDPAKNYGYTF
TRBD2 | TRBJ2-3 | TRBV7-3 | . | TGTGCCAGCAGCCCACTGGGCGGGGGGCCCTATACGCAGTATTTT | CASSPLGGGPYTQYF
TRBD2 | TRBJ2-5 | TRBV11-2 | . | TGTGCCAGCAGCTTAGATCTGGAGCGGGGGAAGACCCAGTACTTC | CASSLDLERGKTQYF
. | TRBJ1-2 | TRBV15 | once | TGTGCCACCAGCAGAGATTACCCGACAGGAAACTATGGCTACACCTTC | CATSRDYPTGNYGYTF
. | TRBJ2-2 | TRBV7-3 | . | TGTGCCAGCAGCTCCAACGGGGAGCTGTTTTTT | CASSSNGELFF
TRBD1 | TRBJ1-6 | TRBV19 | . | TGTGCCAGTGGGGGACAGGGGGGCGGATCACCCCTCCACTTT | CASGGQGGGSPLHF
TRBD1 | TRBJ1-3 | TRBV28 | . | TGTGCCAGCAGCACCGCAGGGGGATCTGGAAACACCATATATTTT | CASSTAGGSGNTIYF
. | TRBJ2-2 | TRBV4-3 | . | TGCGCCAGCAGCCAACAACAGGGTTTCAGCGGGGAGCTGTTTTTT | CASSQQQGFSGELFF
. | TRBJ2-7 | TRBV4-1 | . | TGCGCCAGCAGCCGAGGACAGTCTGAGGCTCCCTACGAGCAGTACTTC | CASSRGQSEAPYEQYF
TRBD1 | TRBJ1-2 | TRBV10-3 | . | TGTGCCATCAGTGTCTCCAGGGGGCTCGGGTATGGCTACACCTTC | CAISVSRGLGYGYTF
. | TRBJ1-4 | TRBV29-1 | . | TGCAGCGCCGACCCCGGCGAGGGGGACGAAAAACTGTTTTTT | CSADPGEGDEKLFF
TRBD1 | TRBJ2-1 | TRBV5-1 | . | TGCGCCAGCAGCCCCGGGACAGGGTTCAATGAGCAGTTCTTC | CASSPGTGFNEQFF
TRBD1 | TRBJ2-1 | TRBV24-1 | . | TGTGCCGCCCAGGGGGAAAACTACAATGAGCAGTTCTTC | CAAQGENYNEQFF
. | TRBJ2-5 | TRBV24-1 | once | TGTGCCACCAGCCTCTCCCAGGGCCTGGAGACCCAGTACTTC | CATSLSQGLETQYF
TRBD1 | TRBJ1-2 | TRBV7-9 | . | TGTGCCAGCAGCAAACAGGGGGCGGAAGGCTACACCTTC | CASSKQGAEGYTF
TRBD1 | TRBJ2-7 | TRBV30 | once | TGTGCCTGGAGCATGGCAGGGGGTAGGCAGTACTTC | CAWSMAGGRQYF
. | TRBJ1-3 | TRBV1 | . | TGCACCAGCAGCCAAGATACCCAGGGGGGCACTGGAAACACCATATATTTT | CTSSQDTQGGTGNTIYF
TRBD1 | TRBJ1-2 | TRBV27 | . | TGTGCCAGCAGTCCGCTAACAGGGGTCTATGGCTACACCTTC | CASSPLTGVYGYTF
TRBD1 | TRBJ1-2 | TRBV18 | . | TGTGCCAGCTCAGGAAGACAGGGGATCACTAACTATGGCTACACCTTC | CASSGRQGITNYGYTF
. | TRBJ1-1 | TRBV11-2 | . | TGTGCCAGCAGCTTAGAGTACGGGAACACTGAAGCTTTCTTT | CASSLEYGNTEAFF
. | TRBJ1-1 | TRBV11-3 | . | TGTGCCAGCAGCTTAGCGGCAGGTGACACTGAAGCTTTCTTT | CASSLAAGDTEAFF
. | TRBJ1-5 | TRBV6-5 | . | TGTGCCAGCACCCCGCGAAGTCGCAATCAGCCCCAGCATTTT | CASTPRSRNQPQHF
. | TRBJ1-2 | TRBV27 | once | TGTGCCAGCAGTTTATCCCCTACAGGGAGTAGTGGCTACACCTTC | CASSLSPTGSSGYTF
. | TRBJ1-6 | TRBV19 | . | TGTGCCAGTAGTCTCCGACAGGACAGTTCGAGCTCCTATAATTCACCCCTCCACTTT | CASSLRQDSSSSYNSPLHF
TRBD1 | TRBJ1-2 | TRBV19 | . | TGTGCCAGTAGTATCTCACGACAGGGAATCTATGGCTACACCTTC | CASSISRQGIYGYTF